The rows below give T cell receptor beta chains drawn from one sample of a study of blood T cell repertoires in COVID-19. TCRdb's table, derived via immunoSEQ multiplex PCR, lists solely in-frame clones and lacks some. Of some 100,000 clones in the sample, roughly 92% were seen once. Sequenced input: peripheral blood. All receptors come from a man aged 65-85 years with acute or convalescent COVID-19. The CDR3 runs from the conserved cysteine through the conserved F or W. Each record gives: V gene, J gene, clone size, D gene, CDR3 protein, CDR3 DNA. D genes are given only for firm matches. The size of a clone is reported for some rows only, either as once, few or many, or as a class for expanded clones.

TRBV21-1,TRBJ2-7,.,.,CASNLTGVVLAGNYEQYF,TGTGCCAGCAACTTGACAGGGGTGGTACTAGCGGGAAACTACGAGCAGTACTTC
TRBV28,TRBJ1-2,.,TRBD1,CASSSGQGGYGYTF,TGTGCCAGCAGTTCGGGACAGGGGGGCTATGGCTACACCTTC
TRBV5-4,TRBJ2-7,.,.,CASSVREISYEQYF,TGTGCCAGCAGCGTCCGGGAAATATCCTACGAGCAGTACTTC
TRBV5-1,TRBJ2-3,.,.,CASSRVLGVDTQYF,TGCGCCAGCAGCCGCGTTTTAGGGGTCGATACGCAGTATTTT
TRBV4-2,TRBJ1-5,.,TRBD1,CASSQTPGQGNQPQHF,TGTGCCAGCAGCCAAACCCCGGGACAGGGAAATCAGCCCCAGCATTTT
TRBV2,TRBJ1-1,.,TRBD1,CASVRTGNTEAFF,TGTGCCAGCGTGAGGACAGGGAACACTGAAGCTTTCTTT
TRBV4-1,TRBJ1-5,.,TRBD1,CASSHPDRGNNQPQHF,TGCGCCAGCAGCCACCCGGACAGGGGTAACAATCAGCCCCAGCATTTT
TRBV3-1/TRBV3-2,TRBJ1-1,.,TRBD1,CASSDTGAGTEAFF,TGTGCCAGCAGCGACACAGGGGCTGGGACTGAAGCTTTCTTT
TRBV5-4,TRBJ1-6,.,.,CASSLVQGRRGSPLHF,TGTGCCAGCAGCCTAGTACAGGGACGAAGAGGCTCACCCCTCCACTTT
TRBV11-2,TRBJ2-7,.,.,CASSLGVGGAYEQYF,TGTGCCAGCAGCTTAGGGGTAGGGGGAGCCTACGAGCAGTACTTC
TRBV6-5,TRBJ1-2,.,TRBD1,CASKPRDRVGYTF,TGTGCCAGCAAACCACGGGACAGGGTTGGCTACACCTTC
TRBV11-2,TRBJ2-7,.,TRBD1,CASSLAGQGWDEQYF,TGTGCCAGCAGCTTAGCGGGACAGGGGTGGGACGAGCAGTACTTC
TRBV2,TRBJ2-2,.,.,CASRVLEDTGELFF,TGTGCCAGCAGGGTACTAGAGGACACCGGGGAGCTGTTTTTT
TRBV27,TRBJ2-1,.,TRBD2,CASSFLINKAGGPYNEQFF,TGTGCCAGCAGTTTTCTAATCAATAAAGCGGGAGGGCCCTACAATGAGCAGTTCTTC
TRBV19,TRBJ1-2,.,.,CASSIVGRAGSGYTF,TGTGCCAGTAGTATAGTGGGCAGGGCAGGAAGCGGCTACACCTTC
TRBV7-2,TRBJ2-5,.,TRBD2,CASSLGLAGGPQETQYF,TGTGCCAGCAGCTTAGGACTAGCGGGGGGGCCTCAAGAGACCCAGTACTTC
TRBV4-1,TRBJ1-1,.,.,CASSQVSGYTEAFF,TGCGCCAGCAGCCAAGTATCCGGGTACACTGAAGCTTTCTTT
TRBV12-5,TRBJ1-1,.,TRBD1,CASDEGAIPNTEAFF,TGTGCTAGTGATGAGGGGGCCATCCCGAACACTGAAGCTTTCTTT
TRBV6-2/TRBV6-3,TRBJ2-7,.,TRBD2,CASSYGGRGAEQYF,TGTGCCAGCAGTTACGGCGGGAGAGGGGCCGAGCAGTACTTC
TRBV6-5,TRBJ1-6,.,TRBD1,CASSYQGQGSPLHF,TGTGCCAGCAGTTACCAGGGACAGGGGTCACCCCTCCACTTT
TRBV4-2,TRBJ2-5,once,TRBD1,CASSPRQGETQYF,TGTGCCAGCAGCCCCCGACAGGGAGAGACCCAGTACTTC
TRBV29-1,TRBJ1-5,.,.,CSVAWGGQPQHF,TGCAGCGTGGCTTGGGGCGGCCAGCCCCAGCATTTT
TRBV5-1,TRBJ1-6,.,.,CASSLGSGNGSPLHF,TGCGCCAGCAGCTTGGGGTCAGGGAACGGTTCACCCCTCCACTTT
TRBV19,TRBJ1-2,.,.,CASSISHGGQRNYGYTF,TGTGCCAGTAGTATTTCCCATGGCGGGCAGAGGAACTATGGCTACACCTTC
TRBV5-1,TRBJ2-3,once,.,CASSLGRATDTQYF,TGCGCCAGCAGCTTGGGGAGGGCCACAGATACGCAGTATTTT
TRBV3-1/TRBV3-2,TRBJ2-6,.,.,CASSSNRRPTSSGANVLTF,TGTGCCAGCAGCTCAAACAGGCGTCCCACCTCCTCTGGGGCCAACGTCCTGACTTTC
TRBV7-2,TRBJ1-6,.,TRBD1,CASRLGTGQNSPLHF,TGTGCCAGCAGGCTGGGGACAGGCCAAAATTCACCCCTCCACTTT
TRBV28,TRBJ2-5,.,.,CASKGLFQETQYF,TGTGCCAGCAAGGGACTGTTCCAAGAGACCCAGTACTTC
TRBV30,TRBJ1-6,.,TRBD1,CAWGDKGANSPLHF,TGTGCCTGGGGAGACAAGGGGGCAAATTCACCCCTCCACTTT
TRBV28,TRBJ1-4,.,.,CASSLQGYEKLFF,TGTGCCAGCAGTCTTCAGGGTTATGAAAAACTGTTTTTT
TRBV5-1,TRBJ1-1,.,.,CASTRGGNRGTEAFF,TGCGCCAGCACCCGAGGGGGAAATCGGGGCACTGAAGCTTTCTTT
TRBV10-3,TRBJ2-7,.,TRBD1,CAISPGPGQGMYEQYF,TGTGCCATCAGCCCTGGCCCGGGACAGGGGATGTACGAGCAGTACTTC
TRBV28,TRBJ1-5,.,.,CASSPHSTGRGQPQHF,TGTGCCAGCAGTCCCCACTCGACAGGACGCGGTCAGCCCCAGCATTTT
TRBV19,TRBJ2-1,.,.,CASSIDLAPLSVDEQFF,TGTGCCAGTAGTATAGATCTAGCCCCCCTGAGTGTCGATGAGCAGTTCTTC